Sequencing of this TCR beta chain was carried out in a study of blood T cell repertoires in COVID-19. The CDR3 is 15 amino acids. Losses at the gene ends were 6 bases for V and 4 bases for J; bases not matched to a gene: 11. Germline values: CDR1 MNHEY, CDR2 SVGAGI. Using immunoSEQ multiplex PCR, the repertoire was profiled, and TCRdb retains in-frame clones only, with some absent. The data show 70,000 or so clones, with approximately 90% seen just once and 3.9% held by the top ten. The clonotype comes from a man in his 70s with active COVID-19. The chain employs TRBV6-5 and TRBJ2-7, with 8 bases fitting TRBD2. Sequenced sample: peripheral blood. The CDR3 is CASSHREGTPYEQYF. In DNA, the CDR3 is TGTGCCAGCAGCCACCGGGAGGGAACCCCATACGAGCAGTACTTC.